This passage covers 12 T cell receptor beta chains from one sample sequenced in a study of memory CD8 T cells in hepatitis C reinfection. Clones were read by immunoSEQ multiplex PCR, and TCRdb kept only the in-frame ones, dropping some. The sample includes over 50,000 clones, about nine tenths of them seen just once. Time point indicated: pre-reinfection, 55 to 20 weeks before reinfection detection. TCR sequencing was done directly ex vivo on sorted cells, without expansion in vitro. Sequenced: naive CD8+ T cells sorted from blood. The receptor source for this set is a man aged 18 to 30 with hepatitis C virus infection.

The chain employs TRBV10-2 and TRBJ2-7, with a tentative D call TRBD1 (5 bases). Trimming took off 5 bases at V and 4 bases at J, with 6 bases between the two ends. Germline V CDR1 and CDR2: WSHSY, SAAADI. The CDR3 loop spans 11 amino acids. CDR3 amino acids: CASSPGYEQYV. In DNA, the CDR3 is TGCGCCAGCAGTCCAGGGTACGAGCAGTACGTC.

Concerning this clone: This specimen includes other DNA sequences encoding the same CDR3. The chain couples TRBV4-1 to TRBJ1-1; no firm D call. The V gene lost 0 bases and the J gene lost 1 base, with 9 bases spanning the gap. This CDR3 has 15 residues. Germline CDR1 and CDR2: MGHRA and YSYEKL. The CDR3 spells CASSQEPGRNTEAFF. CDR3 DNA: TGCGCCAGCAGCCAAGAGCCGGGGAGGAACACTGAAGCTTTCTTT.

This sequence joins TRBV29-1 and TRBJ1-2; D gene uncertain. Trimming removed 5 bases at V and 0 bases at J, with 7 bases between. In germline, CDR1 is SQVTM, CDR2 ANQGSEA. This CDR3 has 12 amino acids. CDR3 sequence (DNA): TGCAGCGTTTTCGGAGCTAACTATGGCTACACCTTC. Encoded protein: CSVFGANYGYTF.

The chain has TRBV11-2 and TRBJ2-7; TRBD2 matches at 9 bases. The junction had 16 bases not matched to a gene; V was cut back by 3 bases and J by 7 bases. In germline, CDR1 is SGHAT, CDR2 FQNNGV. The CDR3 extends over 17 amino acids. The CDR3 nucleotides read TGTGCCAGCAGCTTTCCAAACGAGGCGGGAGGGCCCCTGGAGCAGTACTTC. Residues: CASSFPNEAGGPLEQYF.

The chain uses TRBV9 and TRBJ2-3; 11 bases fit TRBD2. Germline CDR1 and CDR2: SGDLS and YYNGEE. The ends lost 0 bases at V and 0 bases at J; junction bases unmatched: 6. CDR3 length equals 18 residues. This chain's CDR3 is CASSVESSGGDSTDTQYF. CDR3 sequence (DNA): TGTGCCAGCAGCGTAGAGAGTAGCGGGGGGGATAGCACAGATACGCAGTATTTT. The complete variable domain, with remaining parts taken from reference TRBV9 and TRBJ2-3, reads DSGVTQTPKHLITATGQRVTLRCSPRSGDLSVYWYQQSLDQGLQFLIQYYNGEERAKGNILERFSAQQFPDLHSELNLSSLELGDSALYFCASSVESSGGDSTDTQYFGPGTRLTVL.

This clone appeared a single time. The gene calls are TRBV28 and TRBJ2-5, with a possible D match to TRBD2 (6 bases). Germline V gives CDR1 MDHEN, CDR2 SYDVKM. Trimming left V 5 bases short and J 11 bases short, with 15 bases between. The CDR3 extends over 12 amino acids. In DNA, the CDR3 is TGTGCCAGCAGTAGCGGAACGGGGGAGCAGTACTTC. Residues: CASSSGTGEQYF.

CDR3 sequence: CASSNRDRAFEQFF. In DNA, the CDR3 is TGTGCCAGCAGTAATCGGGACAGGGCATTTGAGCAGTTCTTC. The chain links TRBV28 to TRBJ2-1; TRBD1 matches 9 bases. V shed 5 bases and J 9 bases; nucleotides not matched to a gene: 8. Looked up from germline, CDR1 is MDHEN and CDR2 is SYDVKM. The CDR3 covers 14 residues.

The V gene is TRBV29-1, the J gene TRBJ2-7; TRBD2 agrees at 7 bases. Per the germline V gene, CDR1 is SQVTM and CDR2 is ANQGSEA. The length of the CDR3 is 12 residues. Trimming at V came to 3 bases and at J to 7 bases, leaving 6 bases not matched to a gene. The CDR3 here is CSVEVGAGEQYF. As DNA, the CDR3 is TGCAGCGTTGAGGTGGGAGCGGGGGAGCAGTACTTC.

The rearrangement uses TRBV19 and TRBJ2-2; D is undetermined. Trimming left V 0 bases short and J 5 bases short, with 4 bases between. The CDR3 runs 13 residues. Germline CDR1 is LNHDA and CDR2 is SQIVND (reference sequence). The CDR3 protein is CASSIDLTGELFF. In DNA form, the CDR3 reads TGTGCCAGTAGTATAGATCTTACCGGGGAGCTGTTTTTT.

The chain joins TRBV6-1 to TRBJ1-2; D remains ambiguous. V was pared by 0 bases and J by 6 bases, with 17 bases between. The germline CDR1 and CDR2 sequences are MNHNS and SASEGT. This CDR3 has 16 residues. The DNA of the CDR3 is TGTGCCAGCAGTGAAGCCGAGGGTCTCCTCCTGGATGGCTACACCTTC. This codes for CASSEAEGLLLDGYTF.

The V gene is TRBV27, the J gene TRBJ2-7, with 9 bases identical to TRBD1. Germline loops: CDR1 MNHEY, CDR2 SMNVEV (reference sequence). The CDR3 has 17 amino acids. With 3 bases clipped from V and 0 bases from J, the junction kept 9 bases outside the gene matches. The CDR3 sequence: CASSLSAGTGSSYEQYF. CDR3 DNA: TGTGCCAGCAGTTTGTCGGCCGGGACAGGGAGCTCCTACGAGCAGTACTTC.

The chain carries TRBV5-6 and TRBJ2-3; TRBD2 matches 9 bases. CDR3 length: 15 residues. V trimming: 0 bases; J trimming: 2 bases; junction bases outside the gene matches: 1. Germline V CDR1 and CDR2: SGHDT, YYEEEE. CDR3 region: CASSLGGGATDTQYF. The CDR3 coding sequence is TGTGCCAGCAGCTTGGGCGGGGGGGCCACAGATACGCAGTATTTT.